The T cell receptor (beta chain) described here comes from a study of identical twins. Study findings and constraints: Twins shared beta out-of-frame sequences in excess, but this excess was weaker. When twins shared out-of-frame alpha sequences, those sequences had excess low generation probability. The abundant beta clonotypes from cord blood had fewer insertions, and memory repertoires had none of this.

This clonotype has ten or more counts. Its antigen is unknown. This CDR3 contains 14 residues. The V gene's germline CDR1 is SGDLS and CDR2 YYNGEE. With V trimmed by 8 bases and J by 9 bases, 13 bases remained unmatched. TCRdb used MiXCR to reprocess the 5' RACE reads, holding one entry per CDR3 protein. The top ten hold approximately 0.29% of the sample, which has roughly 1.6 million distinct CDR3 sequences, around 33% seen once. The receptor was derived from a newborn girl in good health. Sequences were obtained from cord blood. This chain links TRBV9 with TRBJ2-1, with 8 bases aligning to TRBD2. The DNA for the CDR3 is TGTGCCAGACCAAGACTAGCGCCGTTTGGTGAGCAGTTCTTC. It specifies CARPRLAPFGEQFF.